What follows is one T cell receptor (beta chain) and its context. Its antigen is currently unknown. The source of the sample is a study of monozygotic twins with inflammatory bowel disease. The UMIs contained a 6-nucleotide sample barcode. They were added by template switching during cDNA synthesis. After re-calling the 5' RACE reads, TCRdb lists one entry per CDR3 protein, DNA absent. The listing contains about 160,000 distinct CDR3 sequences. Findings of the study overall: It was not supported that a single strong signal or clonotype was associated with IBD.

This CDR3 is 15 amino acids long. Per germline, CDR1 SGHAT and CDR2 FQNNGV. The receptor was derived from a human donor with ulcerative colitis or Crohn's disease, or a healthy co-twin of an affected twin (not recorded which). The sequenced sample was blood. J is TRBJ2-3 and V is TRBV11-2; TCRdb reports TRBD2, a call that lacks DNA to check it against. The chain's CDR3 is CASSLDRVAGDTQYF.